A single T cell receptor beta chain is shown here with its context. This record belongs to a study of shared clonotypes between healthy human individuals. The CDR3 has 14 amino acids. Germline CDR1 SNHLY, CDR2 FYNNEI. V was shortened by 6 bases and J by 0 bases, with 12 bases between the two germline ends. Assay used: immunoSEQ multiplex PCR; TCRdb lists only in-frame clones, some missing. The sample has under 200,000 clones, 90% to 95% seen once. The sequence was obtained from a woman aged 30 to 39 in good health. Sequencing was carried out using naive CD4+ T cells sorted from blood. Subset given: CD45RA+ positively selected. This chain connects TRBV2 to TRBJ2-7, with unresolved D. In DNA form, the CDR3 reads TGTGCCAGCAGCTTTGAAAGGAGCTCCTACGAGCAGTACTTC. Protein sequence: CASSFERSSYEQYF.